This T cell receptor (beta chain) comes out of a study of T cell responses to AZD1222 COVID-19 vaccine. Findings and limits, study-wide: Per reports, nearly half of all spike-specific TCRs target regions that are unmutated in variants. It was only a handful of AZD1222 recipients who were seropositive at baseline. Elevations in Spike-specific TCR breadth and depth followed administration of two AZD1222 doses. Mostly white British, mostly female donors; authors suggested clonal diversity may be underestimated.

Note on this clone: What it binds is not known.

This CDR3 contains 14 residues. Trimming cost V 3 bases and J 7 bases, with 11 bases left between them. Germline lookup yields CDR1 SGDLS and CDR2 YYNGEE. Libraries were prepared by immunoSEQ multiplex PCR; TCRdb keeps only in-frame clonotypes and omits some of them. The sample consists of 180,000 or so clones, about 90% of them appearing once. The chain recombines TRBV9 with TRBJ1-6; D not resolved. Sequences were derived from peripheral blood, sampled 28 days after the second AZD1222 dose. The origin of this receptor is an adult who received the AZD1222 COVID-19 vaccine. The CDR3 sequence is CASSASGPNSPLHF. In DNA form, the CDR3 reads TGTGCCAGCAGCGCCTCCGGTCCCAATTCACCCCTCCACTTT. Supplemented by reference TRBV9 and TRBJ1-6, the full variable domain reads DSGVTQTPKHLITATGQRVTLRCSPRSGDLSVYWYQQSLDQGLQFLIQYYNGEERAKGNILERFSAQQFPDLHSELNLSSLELGDSALYFCASSASGPNSPLHFGNGTRLTVT.